One sample yielded the 15 T cell receptor beta chains listed below, sequenced in a study of blood T cell repertoires in COVID-19 (TCRdb year 2020). Libraries came from the immunoSEQ multiplex PCR assay. TCRdb re-hosts the immuneACCESS table, in-frame sequences only. Its copies lack some clones; in the studies checked, an unresolved V gene accounts for under half of them, and the cause for the rest is not known. This sample holds hundreds of thousands of clones; 65% to 85% were observed only once. The ten largest clones take up around 4.1% of the sample. Sample: peripheral blood. The receptors shown here come from a woman aged 35 to 49 with active or convalescent COVID-19.

The J gene is TRBJ1-2, the V gene TRBV6-5; possibly TRBD1 for D (5 bases). Germline lookup yields CDR1 MNHEY and CDR2 SVGAGI. The ends were cut back, 7 bases at V and 1 base at J, with 13 bases in the middle. This CDR3 has 14 residues. DNA for the CDR3: TGTGCCAGCATATCAGGGCGGGGTAACTATGGCTACACCTTC. Its translation: CASISGRGNYGYTF.

V gene TRBV9 combines with J gene TRBJ2-3, with 8 bases aligning to TRBD1. The V segment lost 2 bases and the J segment 5 bases; nucleotides outside the gene matches: 13. Germline V gene lookup returns CDR1 SGDLS and CDR2 YYNGEE. The CDR3 has 17 amino acids. The CDR3 reads CASSVSGQVPLGDTQYF. For the CDR3, the DNA is TGTGCCAGCAGCGTCTCGGGACAGGTCCCGCTGGGAGATACGCAGTATTTT.

V is TRBV18 and J is TRBJ1-5, with 7 bases lining up with TRBD1. The trim removed 5 bases at V and 16 bases at J, leaving 11 bases unmatched. Germline V CDR1 and CDR2: KGHSH, LQKENI. This CDR3 has 12 residues. The chain's CDR3 is CASSSGTAVKHF. CDR3 in DNA: TGTGCCAGCTCATCAGGGACAGCCGTAAAACATTTT.

This clone was detected a few times. This chain connects TRBV6-5 to TRBJ1-3, with TRBD1 matching over 11 bases. CDR3 length: 15 residues. Germline V lookup: CDR1 MNHEY, CDR2 SVGAGI. The ends lost 6 bases at V and 2 bases at J; junction bases unmatched: 3. CDR3 coding DNA: TGTGCCAGCAGCACGGGACAGGGGGCTGGAAACACCATATATTTT. It codes for CASSTGQGAGNTIYF.

The CDR3 loop reads CASRDSLNTEAFF. CDR3 coding DNA: TGTGCCAGCAGGGACAGTTTGAACACTGAAGCTTTCTTT. The chain uses TRBV2 and TRBJ1-1, with a possible D match to TRBD1 (6 bases). CDR3 length equals 13 residues. V was clipped by 6 bases and J by 0 bases, with 8 bases between them. CDR1 and CDR2 (germline): SNHLY, FYNNEI.

The V gene is TRBV11-2, the J gene TRBJ1-4, with 8 nucleotides matching TRBD1. V gave up 5 bases and J gave up 2 bases; unmatched junction bases: 4. CDR1 is SGHAT, CDR2 FQNNGV, per germline. The CDR3 is made up of 15 amino acids. The CDR3 nucleotides are TGTGCCAGCAGCCTAACAGGGGGGACTAATGAAAAACTGTTTTTT. This translates into CASSLTGGTNEKLFF.

The chain combines TRBV6-5 with TRBJ1-2, with 10 bases lining up with TRBD1. Germline CDR1 and CDR2: MNHEY and SVGAGI. V lost 10 bases and J lost 5; bases outside the gene matches: 7. This CDR3 region has 13 residues. The CDR3 nucleotides read TGTGCCACCTCCGGGACAGGGGCATATGGCTACACCTTC. This gives the protein CATSGTGAYGYTF.

The CDR3 here is CASSLVPRGGGTDTQYF. The CDR3 coding sequence is TGTGCCAGCAGCTTGGTGCCGCGGGGGGGCGGCACAGATACGCAGTATTTT. The gene calls are TRBV5-6 and TRBJ2-3; 9 bases are a match to TRBD2. The J segment lost 1 base and the V segment lost 0 bases, leaving 6 bases of the junction unmatched. This CDR3 is 17 amino acids long. In germline, CDR1 is SGHDT, CDR2 YYEEEE.

This chain connects TRBV4-1 to TRBJ1-5; the D is unclear. With 1 base removed from V and 3 bases from J, the gap between germline ends came to 10 bases. Germline loops: CDR1 MGHRA, CDR2 YSYEKL. The length of the CDR3 is 15 residues. CDR3 nucleotide sequence: TGCGCCAGCAGCCAAGCGCAGACACCCAATCAGCCCCAGCATTTT. Translating gives CASSQAQTPNQPQHF.

V is TRBV6-5 and J is TRBJ2-7; a weak D match, TRBD1 (5 bases). V shed 3 bases and J shed 2 bases, with 14 bases lying between them. Germline assignment: CDR1 MNHEY and CDR2 SVGAGI. This CDR3 is built from 15 residues. CDR3 protein: CASSYTGFTTYEQYF. CDR3 DNA sequence: TGTGCCAGCAGTTATACAGGTTTTACCACCTACGAGCAGTACTTC.

The J gene is TRBJ1-5, the V gene TRBV6-5; no clear D gene. Per germline, CDR1 MNHEY and CDR2 SVGAGI. Trimming removed 7 bases from V and 0 bases from J, with 13 bases in between. The CDR3 extends over 15 amino acids. CDR3 in DNA: TGTGCCAGCAATCGAGCGGGTTATAGCAATCAGCCCCAGCATTTT. Protein: CASNRAGYSNQPQHF.

The chain recombines TRBV19 with TRBJ1-2, with TRBD1 matching 8 bases. CDR1 is LNHDA and CDR2 is SQIVND in the germline V gene (reference sequence). Losses at the gene ends were 5 bases for V and 4 bases for J; bases not matched to a gene: 6. This CDR3 contains 14 residues. CDR3 loop: CASSLRQGSYGYTF. DNA of the CDR3: TGTGCCAGTAGTCTCCGACAGGGGAGCTATGGCTACACCTTC.

This chain uses TRBV7-9 with TRBJ2-1; 8 positions agree with TRBD1. V lost 1 base to trimming and J lost 7 bases; unmatched junction nucleotides: 15. CDR1 and CDR2 from the germline V gene are SEHNR and FQNEAQ (reference sequence). The CDR3 is made up of 18 amino acids. The CDR3 here is CASSLGRIGGQGRNEQFF. DNA of the CDR3: TGTGCCAGCAGCTTAGGCAGGATCGGCGGACAGGGTCGAAATGAGCAGTTCTTC.

This clone came up once. The chain employs TRBV18 and TRBJ1-2; weak D call: TRBD1 (6 bases). V lost 0 bases to trimming and J lost 4 bases, with 12 bases between them. The germline CDR1 and CDR2 sequences are KGHSH and LQKENI. The CDR3 is 15 amino acids. The CDR3 region has the DNA TGTGCCAGCTCACCACCGGCGCAGGGGATCTATGGCTACACCTTC. Its protein product is CASSPPAQGIYGYTF.

This rearrangement joins TRBV25-1 to TRBJ2-3; D gene ambiguous. V lost 4 bases, J lost 2 bases, and 10 bases lay in between. In germline, CDR1 is MGHDK, CDR2 SYGVNS. CDR3 length: 14 amino acids. The CDR3 DNA is TGTGCCAGCAGTGTGACTTACCACACAGATACGCAGTATTTT. Encoded protein: CASSVTYHTDTQYF. The full variable domain, with the rest looked up from reference TRBV25-1 and TRBJ2-3, is EADIYQTPRYLVIGTGKKITLECSQTMGHDKMYWYQQDPGMELHLIHYSYGVNSTEKGDLSSESTVSRIRTEHFPLTLESARPSHTSQYLCASSVTYHTDTQYFGPGTRLTVL.